The present TCR beta chain was sequenced within a study of post-analysis software for immune sequencing data. Study outcomes and limitations: Controls had lower frequencies than patients of about 5 TRBV segments, which included TRBV5-6, TRBV5-1 and TRBV20-1.

Trimming shortened V by 4 bases and J by 0 bases, and 7 bases separated the two germline ends. CDR1 and CDR2 (germline): SQVTM, ANQGSEA. The CDR3 loop spans 14 amino acids. This clonotype has only a few counts. Its target is not known. Unique molecular identifiers tagged the TCR beta cDNA libraries. About 500,000 cDNA molecules came from 1 to 10 million T cells. TCRdb independently ran MiXCR on the PCR reads; one entry per CDR3 protein. The repertoire holds more than 350,000 distinct CDR3 sequences, with about 40% as singletons. This TCR came from a girl aged 2-9 years with multiple sclerosis. The chain joins TRBV29-1 to TRBJ2-6; no reliable D call. Sequencing was done on a sample of blood. The CDR3 is CSVASDSGANVLTF. CDR3 DNA: TGCAGCGTTGCGTCAGACTCTGGGGCCAACGTCCTGACTTTC. The full variable domain, its missing parts supplied by reference TRBV29-1 and TRBJ2-6, is SAVISQKPSRDICQRGTSLTIQCQVDSQVTMMFWYRQQPGQSLTLIATANQGSEATYESGFVIDKFPISRPNLTFSTLTVSNMSPEDSSIYLCSVASDSGANVLTFGAGSRLTVL.